Below are 8 T cell receptor beta chains sequenced from a single sample in a study of blood T cell repertoires in COVID-19. Sequenced by immunoSEQ multiplex PCR; TCRdb stores in-frame clones only, minus some. The sample lists a few hundred thousand clones, over 65% occurring once. Material: PBMCs or T cells enriched from blood (not recorded which). These receptors all stem from a woman aged 55-75 years who had recovered from COVID-19.

This clone was seen at least ten times. The chain employs TRBV19 and TRBJ1-4; 7 bases are a match to TRBD1. CDR3 length: 15 residues. Germline V gene sequence: CDR1 LNHDA, CDR2 SQIVND (reference sequence). V lost 3 bases and J lost 4; bases outside the gene matches: 5. DNA for the CDR3: TGTGCCAGTAGTATCTCGGGACAGAGTAATGAAAAACTGTTTTTT. Protein: CASSISGQSNEKLFF.

The chain combines TRBV5-1 with TRBJ2-5; D perhaps matches TRBD2 (6 bases). Germline V lookup: CDR1 SGHRS, CDR2 YFSETQ. The length of the CDR3 is 14 residues. Trimming pared 4 bases from V and 4 bases from J, leaving 14 bases between. The CDR3 region has the DNA TGCGCCAGCAGCCCGGCGGTGGGAGGAGAGACCCAGTACTTC. This gives the protein CASSPAVGGETQYF.

The J gene is TRBJ1-5, the V gene TRBV6-5, with TRBD1 matching over 9 bases. V shed 5 bases, J shed 7 bases, and the junction held 6 bases outside the gene matches. Germline loops: CDR1 MNHEY, CDR2 SVGAGI. The CDR3 runs to 14 residues. This CDR3 reads CASSHRGLGQPQHF. CDR3 sequence (DNA): TGTGCCAGCAGTCACAGGGGGCTTGGGCAGCCCCAGCATTTT.

The J gene is TRBJ1-4, the V gene TRBV7-3, with 7 bases aligning to TRBD1. CDR1 and CDR2 (germline): SGHTA, FQGTGA. Trimming cost V 1 base and J 8 bases; bases outside gene matches: 10. The CDR3 is made up of 16 amino acids. This chain's CDR3 is CASSLNPPGGNEKLFF. The DNA of the CDR3 is TGTGCCAGCAGCTTAAACCCGCCAGGGGGTAACGAAAAACTGTTTTTT. Together with reference TRBV7-3 and TRBJ1-4, the CDR3 gives the full variable domain: GAGVSQTPSNKVTEKGKYVELRCDPISGHTALYWYRQSLGQGPEFLIYFQGTGAADDSGLPNDRFFAVRPEGSVSTLKIQRTERGDSAVYLCASSLNPPGGNEKLFFGSGTQLSVL.

The rearrangement uses TRBV20-1 and TRBJ1-2; D is possibly TRBD1 (5 bases). Germline loops: CDR1 DFQATT, CDR2 SNEGSKA (reference sequence). V was trimmed by 4 bases and J by 2 bases, leaving 11 bases between them. The CDR3 loop spans 13 amino acids. Written as DNA, the CDR3 is TGCAGTGCTATTGAGGGGCAGAACTATGGCTACACCTTC. Amino acid sequence: CSAIEGQNYGYTF.

This clone was found once. V is TRBV6-5 and J is TRBJ2-2; 7 bases agree with TRBD2. Germline V gene data show CDR1 as MNHEY and CDR2 as SVGAGI. CDR3 size: 14 residues. After removal of 6 bases from V and 3 bases from J, the junction contained 4 bases not matched to a gene. The CDR3, as DNA: TGTGCCAGCAGGGAGCTAGCGGACACCGGGGAGCTGTTTTTT. This translates into CASRELADTGELFF.

This sequence joins TRBV11-2 and TRBJ1-1; 8 bases are a match to TRBD1. The CDR3 totals 14 residues. The V gene end was trimmed by 3 bases and the J gene end by 4 bases; junction bases not matched to a gene: 4. Germline V gene data show CDR1 as SGHAT and CDR2 as FQNNGV. As DNA, the CDR3 is TGTGCCAGCAGCTTGGCCGACAGGGGCACTGAAGCTTTCTTT. Translating gives CASSLADRGTEAFF.

Written as DNA, the CDR3 is TGTGCCATCAGTGAGTCTTCGGGGGATCCCCACTTT. Encoded protein: CAISESSGDPHF. The chain joins TRBV10-3 to TRBJ1-6, with a weak D call TRBD1 (5 bases). The V gene's germline CDR1 is ENHRY and CDR2 SYGVKD. The CDR3 totals 12 residues. Trimming removed 0 bases from V and 18 bases from J, with 12 bases in between.